This TCR beta chain emerged from a study of shared clonotypes between healthy human individuals. Study in general: The donor pool was made up of a couple of women and a few men aged 18 to 49.

Remarks on this clone: Its antigen remains unidentified.

Execution of the assay was at deep level. Loaded into unsorted PBMC replicate PCRs was 250 to 350 ng DNA, tens of thousands of T cell genomes. Measured with immunoSEQ multiplex PCR; TCRdb has only the in-frame clones, and not every one. In the table there are about 490,000 clones, about three quarters of which are singletons. Study-level results: Researchers sampled blood only, noting tissue repertoires likely differ.

Per the germline V gene, CDR1 is SGHRS and CDR2 is YFSETQ. Trimming took off 4 bases at V and 0 bases at J, with 13 bases between the two ends. The CDR3 contains 16 residues. Sequences were obtained from PBMCs. V is TRBV5-1 and J is TRBJ2-2; D is ambiguous. This sequence originates from a woman aged 40 to 49 in good health. Some clones in this sample may be carry-over from other donors' samples. The CDR3 DNA sequence: TGCGCCAGCAGCCTCAATGTCGCGTCGAACACCGGGGAGCTGTTTTTT. Protein sequence: CASSLNVASNTGELFF.